This T cell receptor (beta chain) was identified in a study of blood T cell repertoires in COVID-19. Study at large: Samples came from the United States, Italy and Spain, spanning acute and convalescent COVID-19. The cDNA or gDNA used as material had been derived from T cells, B-cell-depleted T cells, or PBMCs.

The junction had 8 bases not matched to a gene; V was cut back by 1 base and J by 1 base. The germline V gene encodes CDR1 LNHDA and CDR2 SQIVND (reference sequence). CDR3 length equals 19 residues. Original methodology: Scientists estimated how many nucleated cells there were by amplifying reference gene primers. TCRdb's table, derived via immunoSEQ multiplex PCR, lists solely in-frame clones and lacks some. D and trimming come from the DNA, and the V and J calls and clone size come from that table. The data show under 250,000 clones, approximately 84% seen once. The sample was peripheral blood. This TCR derives from a woman in her sixties or seventies with acute or convalescent COVID-19. The genes are TRBV19 and TRBJ2-5; TRBD2 aligns across 14 bases. The CDR3 DNA is TGTGCCAGTAGTATAGGGACTAGCGGGGGGCGGGGCCTCCAAGAGACCCAGTACTTC. Protein sequence: CASSIGTSGGRGLQETQYF.